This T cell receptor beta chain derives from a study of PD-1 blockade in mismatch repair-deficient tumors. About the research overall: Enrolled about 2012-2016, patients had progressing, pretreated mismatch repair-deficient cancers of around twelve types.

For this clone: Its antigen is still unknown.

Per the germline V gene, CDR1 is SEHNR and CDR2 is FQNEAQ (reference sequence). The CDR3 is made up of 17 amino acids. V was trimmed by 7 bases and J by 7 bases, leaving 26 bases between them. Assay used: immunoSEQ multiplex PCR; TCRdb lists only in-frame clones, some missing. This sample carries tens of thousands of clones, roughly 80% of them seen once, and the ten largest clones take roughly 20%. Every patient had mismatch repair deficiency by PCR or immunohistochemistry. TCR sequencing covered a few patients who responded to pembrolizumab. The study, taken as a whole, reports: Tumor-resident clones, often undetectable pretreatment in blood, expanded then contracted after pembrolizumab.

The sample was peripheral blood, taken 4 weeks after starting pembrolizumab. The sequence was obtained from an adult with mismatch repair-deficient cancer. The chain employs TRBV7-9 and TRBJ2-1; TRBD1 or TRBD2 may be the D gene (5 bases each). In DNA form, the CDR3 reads TGTGCCAGCATTCTTACCCTTAGGGACGAATTTACGAATGAGCAGTTCTTC. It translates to CASILTLRDEFTNEQFF.